Sequencing of this TCR beta chain was carried out in a study of STAT5B mutations in CD4+ large granular lymphocyte leukemia. The protocol was immunoSEQ multiplex PCR, while the TCRdb copy is restricted to in-frame clones and leaves out a portion. The sample carries approximately 32,000 clones, roughly 71% recorded once. Buffy coats from healthy blood donors served as controls. The junction had 5 bases not matched to a gene; V was cut back by 5 bases and J by 2 bases. Germline-derived CDR1 and CDR2 are SGHTA and FQGNSA. The CDR3 has 14 amino acids. This clone was detected a few times. Input material: CD4+ T cells from blood buffy coats. The chain links TRBV7-2 to TRBJ1-2; TRBD1 aligns across 7 bases. The TCR comes from a human donor in good health. The CDR3 loop reads CASSQTGTNYGYTF. CDR3 nucleotide sequence: TGTGCCAGCAGCCAGACAGGGACCAACTATGGCTACACCTTC.